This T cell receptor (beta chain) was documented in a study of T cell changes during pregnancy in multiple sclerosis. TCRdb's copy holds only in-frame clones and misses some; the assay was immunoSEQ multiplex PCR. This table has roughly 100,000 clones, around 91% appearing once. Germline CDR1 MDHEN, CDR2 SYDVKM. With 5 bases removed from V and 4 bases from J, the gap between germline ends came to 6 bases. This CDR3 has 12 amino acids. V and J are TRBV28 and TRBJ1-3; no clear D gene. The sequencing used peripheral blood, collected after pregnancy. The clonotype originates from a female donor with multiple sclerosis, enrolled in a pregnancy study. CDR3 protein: CASSVRGNTIYF. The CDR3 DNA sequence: TGTGCCAGCAGTGTGAGAGGAAACACCATATATTTT.